The rows below give T cell receptor beta chains drawn from one sample of a study of T cell changes during pregnancy in multiple sclerosis. Profiled with immunoSEQ multiplex PCR; TCRdb holds only in-frame clones, not every one. The sample carries fewer than 90,000 clones, 93% recorded once. Here the sequenced sample was peripheral blood, taken in the third trimester of pregnancy. The origin of the receptors is a female donor in good health, enrolled as a control in a pregnancy study. CDR3s include the opening cysteine and the closing phenylalanine or tryptophan. Only some rows state a clone size, as once, few, many or a class for expanded clones.

V: TRBV2; J: TRBJ2-1; size: NA; CDR3: CASSEELAAYNEQFF
V: TRBV21-1; J: TRBJ2-2; size: NA; CDR3: CGGADRGDTGELFF
V: TRBV11-3; J: TRBJ2-7; size: NA; CDR3: CASSSAGTSAEQYF
V: TRBV5-1; J: TRBJ2-3; size: NA; CDR3: CASSLGYSGRSSDTQYF
V: TRBV5-1; J: TRBJ1-2; size: once; CDR3: CASSLDRGGYGYTF
V: TRBV9; J: TRBJ2-1; size: NA; CDR3: CASSAPGLQAYNEQFF
V: TRBV29-1; J: TRBJ2-1; size: NA; CDR3: CSGLERNEQFF
V: TRBV2; J: TRBJ1-4; size: NA; CDR3: CASNTDSLREKLFF
V: TRBV27; J: TRBJ1-5; size: NA; CDR3: CASSPGTVSNQPQHF
V: TRBV19; J: TRBJ2-3; size: NA; CDR3: CASSLLGITDTQYF
V: TRBV5-1; J: TRBJ2-5; size: NA; CDR3: CASSIGTSGRLETQYF
V: TRBV5-8; J: TRBJ2-3; size: NA; CDR3: CASRWRGRTDTQYF
V: TRBV12-5; J: TRBJ2-5; size: NA; CDR3: CASAQGLAGATQYF
V: TRBV27; J: TRBJ1-1; size: NA; CDR3: CASSLSVTSSHSEAFF
V: TRBV9; J: TRBJ2-2; size: once; CDR3: CASSVDRDRDTGELFF
V: TRBV6-4; J: TRBJ2-1; size: NA; CDR3: CASSDSAESSYNEQFF
V: TRBV19; J: TRBJ1-4; size: NA; CDR3: CASSMEVLGADNGGEKLFF
V: TRBV27; J: TRBJ2-1; size: NA; CDR3: CASSFAQGSYNEQFF
V: TRBV6-5; J: TRBJ1-1; size: NA; CDR3: CASRGQSDTEAFF
V: TRBV6-6; J: TRBJ2-3; size: NA; CDR3: CASSPRPGGAADTQYF
V: TRBV28; J: TRBJ1-1; size: NA; CDR3: CASSLYERGTEAFF
V: TRBV6-6; J: TRBJ1-2; size: NA; CDR3: CASNPRQGSGYTF
V: TRBV2; J: TRBJ2-1; size: NA; CDR3: CASTTSGNGEQFF
V: TRBV19; J: TRBJ1-5; size: NA; CDR3: CASSIDLGRSSAQHF
V: TRBV29-1; J: TRBJ2-1; size: NA; CDR3: CSVAGRPSKYNEQFF
V: TRBV12-2; J: TRBJ2-1; size: NA; CDR3: CASRLDPGGSTYNEQFF
V: TRBV28; J: TRBJ2-3; size: NA; CDR3: CASSLNRDWRNGGRAVDTQYF
V: TRBV7-9; J: TRBJ2-5; size: NA; CDR3: CASSISSGETQYF
V: TRBV27; J: TRBJ1-2; size: NA; CDR3: CASSLGAGARSNYGYTF
V: TRBV14; J: TRBJ1-1; size: NA; CDR3: CASSQGGSDTEAFF
V: TRBV10-3; J: TRBJ1-1; size: NA; CDR3: CAIRRTGGLPDTEAFF
V: TRBV29-1; J: TRBJ2-1; size: once; CDR3: CSGTQGGAYNEQFF
V: TRBV11-2; J: TRBJ2-7; size: once; CDR3: CASSARGTGYAEQYF
V: TRBV6-1; J: TRBJ2-1; size: NA; CDR3: CASSGTGMRNEQFF
V: TRBV2; J: NA; size: NA; CDR3: CASSPRQYEQYF
V: TRBV7-9; J: TRBJ1-2; size: NA; CDR3: CASSRQGIDYGYTF
V: TRBV6-1; J: TRBJ2-7; size: NA; CDR3: CASSVGQFYEQYF
V: TRBV7-2; J: TRBJ2-1; size: NA; CDR3: CASSSRGSRRQFF
V: TRBV27; J: TRBJ1-1; size: NA; CDR3: CASRTTDSRGAEAFF
V: TRBV4-1; J: TRBJ1-2; size: NA; CDR3: CASSQDSYGYTF
V: TRBV6-6; J: TRBJ2-3; size: NA; CDR3: CASSTSAQRDTDTQYF
V: TRBV28; J: TRBJ1-4; size: once; CDR3: CASSPGSINEKLFF
V: TRBV5-8; J: TRBJ2-1; size: NA; CDR3: CASIEPPGSEQFF
V: TRBV6-5; J: TRBJ2-3; size: NA; CDR3: CASSSGRKTDTQYF
V: TRBV11-3; J: TRBJ2-1; size: NA; CDR3: CASSPSGLDNEQFF
V: TRBV28; J: TRBJ2-7; size: NA; CDR3: CASSPVGGSYEQYF
V: TRBV4-2; J: TRBJ2-3; size: NA; CDR3: CASSQDRLAGNTQYF
V: TRBV5-4; J: TRBJ1-2; size: NA; CDR3: CASSLPGGGGYGYTF
V: TRBV5-1; J: TRBJ2-7; size: NA; CDR3: CASSYFGEGGNEQYF